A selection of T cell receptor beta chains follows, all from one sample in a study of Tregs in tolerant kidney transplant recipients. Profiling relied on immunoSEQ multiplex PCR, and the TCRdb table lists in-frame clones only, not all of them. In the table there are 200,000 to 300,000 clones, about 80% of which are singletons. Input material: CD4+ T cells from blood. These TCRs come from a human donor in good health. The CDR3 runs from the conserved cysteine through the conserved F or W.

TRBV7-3,CASSLNPGVGTDTQYF
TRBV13,CASSLLRGGRETQYF
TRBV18,CASSPLIPGPTYEQYF
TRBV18,CASSPGQGGSSYEQYF
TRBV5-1,CASSLAPQGPAVTGELFF
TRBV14,CASSPRPGNYEQYF
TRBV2,CASSEDREAKNIQYF
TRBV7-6,CASSSGPVSYNEQFF
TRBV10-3,CAISESGTANTEAFF
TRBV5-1,CASRLTLRVTGGYTF
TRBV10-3,CAISGGAEDTQYF
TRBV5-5,CASSRQSNTEAFF
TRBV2,CASGGPRNTEAFF
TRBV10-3,CAISRDPRDSGYGYTF
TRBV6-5,CASRDWQQETQYF
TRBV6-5,CASSYSRRLGGEQYF
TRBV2,CASRQGEKLFF
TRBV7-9,CASSLLLGTDTQYF
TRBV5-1,CASSLRTRGAEETQYF
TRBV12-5,CASGSGQGNNYGYTF
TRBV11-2,CASSPPTSAYEQYF
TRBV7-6,CASSSSAVTDTQYF
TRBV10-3,CAIRKQGPDEQYF
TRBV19,CASSPREDTEAFF
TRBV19,CASTAAGGYTF
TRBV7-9,CASSADRDYVTEAFF
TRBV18,CASSPTPGASGYTF
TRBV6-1,CASSLPGQGPATIYF
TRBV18,CASSEPGVPGNQPQHF
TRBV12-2,CASRPRHQGTGGYTGELFF
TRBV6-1,CASSLLGDSNQPQHF
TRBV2,CASSPPAANYGYTF
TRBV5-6,CASSVKYEQYF
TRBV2,CASSRDSSYNSPLHF
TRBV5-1,CASSLAPGVNNYEQYF
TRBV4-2,CASSQAAGGTYNEQFF
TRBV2,CASNLDWRTYEQYF
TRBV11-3,CASSQDRDADTQYF
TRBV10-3,CATRYGGSFSYEQYF
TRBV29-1,CSVGGSEQGKANTGELFF
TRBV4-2,CASSPFGQRDYGYTF
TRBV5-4,CASSFLRGQETQYF